The clone carrying this T cell receptor (beta chain) showed up many times. Its specificity is unknown. TCRdb reprocessed the 5' RACE reads via MiXCR and lists one record per CDR3 protein. The sample gives some 240,000 distinct CDR3 sequences, 3.6% of which show up once; over 15% is in the top ten. Trimming removed 6 bases from V and 7 bases from J, with 13 bases in between. CDR3 size: 13 residues. This sample was included in a study of T cells after yellow fever vaccination. Study conclusions and caveats: Booster samples showed a return of most primary-vaccination clones (around 96% CD4, about 88% CD8).

Sequences were derived from PBMCs, sampled 15 days after the yellow fever booster vaccination. The V and J genes are TRBV12-3 or TRBV12-4 and TRBJ1-5; D is undetermined. The TCR comes from a man younger than 35 who received the YFV17D yellow fever vaccine. The CDR3 nucleotides read TGTGCCAGCAGCCTAGAGGGAAAGCAGCCCCAGCATTTT. Translating gives CASSLEGKQPQHF.